What follows are 28 T cell receptor beta chains derived from one specimen sequenced in a study of T cell repertoires in cytomegalovirus infection. Using its own MiXCR run on the reads, TCRdb lists one record per CDR3 protein. The sample holds about 100,000 distinct CDR3 sequences; over 40% are singletons and the top ten take just under 75%. These receptors lack a known antigen. The sample was CD8+ T cells from cultured PBMCs, taken from culture after CMV antigen stimulation. Receptor source: a human donor in good health (CMV status not recorded). Some clones in this sample may be carry-over from other donors' samples.

This chain uses TRBV30 with TRBJ2-1, with D possibly TRBD1 on 6 matching bases. The CDR3 spans 17 residues. Germline loops: CDR1 GTSNPN, CDR2 SVGIG (reference sequence). V was clipped by 0 bases and J by 2 bases, with 17 bases between them. CDR3 sequence (DNA): TGTGCCTGGAGTGTAAGGGTCGCAGGGGCCACCTACAATGAGCAGTTCTTC. It encodes CAWSVRVAGATYNEQFF.

V gene TRBV10-3 combines with J gene TRBJ2-1; 10 bases fit TRBD1. J lost 1 base, V lost 6 bases, and 6 bases had no gene match. From germline, CDR1 is ENHRY and CDR2 SYGVKD. CDR3 length: 16 residues. The CDR3 loop is CAIRASGQGSYNEQFF. The CDR3 DNA reads TGTGCCATCAGGGCCTCGGGACAGGGGTCCTACAATGAGCAGTTCTTC.

In its sample, this clonotype was seen many times. The chain couples TRBV7-8 to TRBJ2-2; TRBD2 agrees at 9 bases. The CDR3 covers 17 residues. Germline values: CDR1 SGHVS, CDR2 FQNEAQ. Losses at the gene ends were 0 bases for V and 2 bases for J; bases not matched to a gene: 4. The CDR3 protein is CASSLAGGGANTGELFF. The CDR3 nucleotides are TGTGCCAGCAGCTTAGCAGGCGGGGGGGCCAACACCGGGGAGCTGTTTTTT.

This chain joins TRBV4-1 and TRBJ2-2, with D possibly being TRBD1 or TRBD2 (5 bases each). Germline lookup yields CDR1 MGHRA and CDR2 YSYEKL. This CDR3 spans 14 amino acids. Between the trimmed V and J ends, which lost 3 bases and 3 bases, there was a span of 8 bases. The CDR3 protein is CASSQGRHTGELFF. DNA of the CDR3: TGCGCCAGCAGCCAGGGACGCCACACCGGGGAGCTGTTTTTT.

This clonotype has a count of ten or more. V and J are TRBV7-8 and TRBJ2-1; D not resolved. The CDR3 extends over 16 amino acids. With 5 bases removed from V and 6 bases from J, the gap between germline ends came to 20 bases. The germline V gene has CDR1 SGHVS and CDR2 FQNEAQ. CDR3 in DNA: TGTGCCAGCAGCACTCGACACGTGGAGCCCTTCAATGAGCAGTTCTTC. Its protein is CASSTRHVEPFNEQFF.

This rearrangement joins TRBV27 to TRBJ2-1; D gene ambiguous. This CDR3 contains 15 residues. V was shortened by 5 bases and J by 0 bases, with 11 bases between the two germline ends. Germline CDR1 reads MNHEY; CDR2 reads SMNVEV (reference sequence). The CDR3 region has the DNA TGTGCCAGCAGTACTACACCTAGCTCCTACAATGAGCAGTTCTTC. Protein: CASSTTPSSYNEQFF.

This clonotype was detected many times. The V gene is TRBV7-6, the J gene TRBJ2-5; D is undetermined. V was trimmed by 3 bases and J by 1 base, leaving 3 bases between them. Per the germline V gene, CDR1 is SGHVS and CDR2 is FNYEAQ. The CDR3 is 12 residues long. For the CDR3, the DNA is TGTGCCAGCAGCTTGGCCCAAGAGACCCAGTACTTC. Amino acid sequence: CASSLAQETQYF. Looking up the rest from reference TRBV7-6 and TRBJ2-5 gives the full variable domain: GAGVSQSPRYKVTKRGQDVALRCDPISGHVSLYWYRQALGQGPEFLTYFNYEAQQDKSGLPNDRFSAERPEGSISTLTIQRTEQRDSAMYRCASSLAQETQYFGPGTRLLVL.

This clonotype occurred many times. The CDR3 DNA sequence: TGTGCCAGCAGCTGGGGGAACACTGAAGCTTTCTTT. Its translation is CASSWGNTEAFF. The V gene is TRBV12-3 or TRBV12-4, the J gene TRBJ1-1; D remains ambiguous. V was cut by 6 bases and J by 1 base, with 6 bases left in between. The CDR3 consists of 12 residues.

The chain combines TRBV7-8 with TRBJ2-2; 10 bases match TRBD2. V lost 3 bases and J lost 5; bases outside the gene matches: 6. This CDR3 contains 16 residues. Germline V lookup: CDR1 SGHVS, CDR2 FQNEAQ. For the CDR3, the DNA is TGTGCCAGCAGCTTCCCCGGACTAGCGGTGACCGGGGAGCTGTTTTTT. Translating gives CASSFPGLAVTGELFF.

The sample holds a few counts of this clonotype. This rearrangement joins TRBV7-3 to TRBJ1-4; the match to TRBD1 covers 10 bases. V lost 0 bases and J lost 6; bases outside the gene matches: 1. CDR3 size: 15 residues. Germline V gives CDR1 SGHTA, CDR2 FQGTGA. CDR3 region: CASSLTGTGDEKLFF. CDR3 DNA sequence: TGTGCCAGCAGCTTAACCGGGACAGGGGATGAAAAACTGTTTTTT. Full variable domain (rest looked up from reference TRBV7-3 and TRBJ1-4): GAGVSQTPSNKVTEKGKYVELRCDPISGHTALYWYRQSLGQGPEFLIYFQGTGAADDSGLPNDRFFAVRPEGSVSTLKIQRTERGDSAVYLCASSLTGTGDEKLFFGSGTQLSVL.

This clonotype has just a few counts. The V call is TRBV28, the J call TRBJ1-1; D gene unclear. Trimming pared 6 bases from V and 0 bases from J, leaving 14 bases between. The length of the CDR3 is 15 residues. Per germline, CDR1 MDHEN and CDR2 SYDVKM. The CDR3 reads CASSLMGSMNTEAFF. CDR3 coding DNA: TGTGCCAGCAGCCTGATGGGGAGTATGAACACTGAAGCTTTCTTT.

CDR3 nucleotides: TGTGCCAGCAGCTTAGGAGGGACAGACTATGGCTACACCTTC. It is translated as CASSLGGTDYGYTF. The chain is built from TRBV7-2 and TRBJ1-2, with 7 bases aligning to TRBD1. Germline V gene sequence: CDR1 SGHTA, CDR2 FQGNSA. Losses at the gene ends were 1 base for V and 3 bases for J; bases not matched to a gene: 2. The length of the CDR3 is 14 residues.

The V gene is TRBV20-1, the J gene TRBJ2-1; D may correspond to TRBD1 or TRBD2 (5 bases each). V was shortened by 3 bases and J by 9 bases, with 12 bases between the two germline ends. The CDR3 is 12 residues long. Germline loops: CDR1 DFQATT, CDR2 SNEGSKA (reference sequence). As DNA, the CDR3 is TGCAGTGCTAGCCGGGACGCGGGTGAGCAGTTCTTC. Translating gives CSASRDAGEQFF.

This clonotype has a count of ten or more. This sequence joins TRBV7-9 and TRBJ2-1, with 10 bases lining up with TRBD1. The CDR3 spans 14 residues. Per germline, CDR1 SEHNR and CDR2 FQNEAQ (reference sequence). After removal of 5 bases from V and 8 bases from J, the junction contained 6 bases not matched to a gene. CDR3 in DNA: TGTGCCAGCAGCATGGGACAGGGGCTGGATGAGCAGTTCTTC. Encoded protein: CASSMGQGLDEQFF.

This clonotype qualifies as medium-sized (0.01 to 0.1%). The rearrangement links TRBV7-9 to TRBJ1-1; no reliable D call. Germline V gives CDR1 SEHNR, CDR2 FQNEAQ (reference sequence). The CDR3 has 12 residues. The V and J ends lost 1 base and 3 bases respectively, with 3 bases between them. The CDR3 nucleotides are TGTGCCAGCAGCTTAGACTACACTGAAGCTTTCTTT. Encoded protein: CASSLDYTEAFF.

This clonotype was recorded a few times. The chain is built from TRBV7-9 and TRBJ1-1; unclear D gene. Germline V gene data show CDR1 as SEHNR and CDR2 as FQNEAQ (reference sequence). The CDR3 extends over 16 amino acids. The ends were cut back, 6 bases at V and 4 bases at J, with 21 bases in the middle. In DNA form, the CDR3 reads TGTGCCAGCAGTTCTGAGGGTGCCCGGGGATCCACTGAAGCTTTCTTT. Translated, it gives CASSSEGARGSTEAFF.

This clonotype was seen only a few times. The chain carries TRBV24-1 and TRBJ2-7; TRBD1 matches at 7 bases. The CDR3 length is 13 residues. Looked up from germline, CDR1 is KGHDR and CDR2 is SFDVKD. Unmatched junction bases numbered 3, after V lost 5 bases and J lost 3 bases. The CDR3 is CATSGDRNYEQYF. As DNA, the CDR3 is TGTGCCACCAGTGGGGACAGAAACTACGAGCAGTACTTC.

This chain connects TRBV6-8 to TRBJ1-4, with 8 bases that match TRBD1. Germline lookup yields CDR1 MNHGY and CDR2 SAAAGT. J lost 2 bases, V lost 4 bases, and 6 bases had no gene match. The CDR3 sequence is 16 residues long. The CDR3 bases are TGTGCCAGCAGTTCGGACAGGGCGATTACTAATGAAAAACTGTTTTTT. Translation: CASSSDRAITNEKLFF.

This clonotype showed up many times. V and J are TRBV7-9 and TRBJ1-5; TRBD1 might be the D (5 bases). CDR3 length: 15 residues. The germline gives CDR1 SEHNR, CDR2 FQNEAQ (reference sequence). V gave up 1 base and J gave up 0 bases, with 7 bases separating them. CDR3 nucleotide sequence: TGTGCCAGCAGCTTAGGACAGTTTAGCAATCAGCCCCAGCATTTT. Its protein product is CASSLGQFSNQPQHF.

The DNA for the CDR3 is TGTGCCAGCACCCCCGGATACGAGCAGTACTTC. Translation gives CASTPGYEQYF. The V call is TRBV7-2, the J call TRBJ2-7, with D uncertain. CDR3 size: 11 residues. V was cut by 7 bases and J by 4 bases, with 8 bases left in between. Germline V gives CDR1 SGHTA, CDR2 FQGNSA.

This sequence joins TRBV5-1 and TRBJ2-2; perhaps TRBD1 as D (6 bases). CDR1 SGHRS and CDR2 YFSETQ come from the germline V gene. V lost 6 bases and J 3 bases, leaving 15 bases between the germline ends. This CDR3 has 15 amino acids. The CDR3 is CASTFGYRDTGELFF. CDR3 nucleotides: TGCGCCAGCACCTTCGGGTACAGGGACACCGGGGAGCTGTTTTTT.

The chain's CDR3 is CASSDSLNSYEQYF. The CDR3 coding sequence is TGTGCCAGCAGTGACAGCCTCAACTCCTACGAGCAGTACTTC. V and J are TRBV2 and TRBJ2-7; D gene ambiguous. Deletions cut 3 bases from V and 0 bases from J, with 9 bases between. The CDR3 consists of 14 residues. Germline-derived CDR1 and CDR2 are SNHLY and FYNNEI.

This clonotype has a handful of counts. CDR3 sequence: CASSSAGELFF. In DNA form, the CDR3 reads TGTGCCAGCAGTTCGGCCGGGGAGCTGTTTTTT. This chain joins TRBV12-3 or TRBV12-4 and TRBJ2-2; unclear D gene. Trimming removed 4 bases from V and 6 bases from J, with 3 bases in between. CDR3 length equals 11 residues.

This clonotype was seen once. The V call is TRBV12-3 or TRBV12-4, the J call TRBJ2-3, with TRBD2 matching 9 bases. Losses at the gene ends were 3 bases for V and 4 bases for J; bases not matched to a gene: 11. This CDR3 is 17 amino acids long. In DNA, the CDR3 is TGTGCCAGCAGTTTGGGGTGGACTAGCGAGGGGCCAGATACGCAGTATTTT. This sequence encodes CASSLGWTSEGPDTQYF.

The rearrangement links TRBV25-1 to TRBJ1-5; D is unclear. This CDR3 has 15 amino acids. Trimming cost V 2 bases and J 5 bases, with 13 bases left between them. Germline values: CDR1 MGHDK, CDR2 SYGVNS. CDR3 sequence: CASSEGYRQHQPQHF. The CDR3 DNA is TGTGCCAGCAGTGAAGGGTATAGACAACATCAGCCCCAGCATTTT.

This chain links TRBV29-1 with TRBJ1-4; 10 bases line up with TRBD1. The trim removed 7 bases at V and 7 bases at J, leaving 3 bases unmatched. The CDR3 length is 12 residues. Germline V CDR1 and CDR2: SQVTM, ANQGSEA. The DNA of the CDR3 is TGCAGCGCCGGGACAGGGGTTGAAAAACTGTTTTTT. It yields the protein CSAGTGVEKLFF.

The chain couples TRBV12-3 or TRBV12-4 to TRBJ1-2, with TRBD1 matching over 8 bases. V shed 6 bases and J 4 bases; nucleotides not matched to a gene: 7. The CDR3 runs 14 residues. The CDR3 DNA follows: TGTGCCAGCAGCCCGACAGGGGTGTTCTATGGCTACACCTTC. Translation: CASSPTGVFYGYTF.

This clonotype appeared a few times. The chain joins TRBV2 to TRBJ2-5; D not resolved. This CDR3 has 12 amino acids. Germline-derived CDR1 and CDR2 are SNHLY and FYNNEI. The V gene lost 6 bases and the J gene lost 3 bases, with 8 bases spanning the gap. The CDR3 region has the DNA TGTGCCAGCAGGCCGATAGAAGAGACCCAGTACTTC. Its protein is CASRPIEETQYF.